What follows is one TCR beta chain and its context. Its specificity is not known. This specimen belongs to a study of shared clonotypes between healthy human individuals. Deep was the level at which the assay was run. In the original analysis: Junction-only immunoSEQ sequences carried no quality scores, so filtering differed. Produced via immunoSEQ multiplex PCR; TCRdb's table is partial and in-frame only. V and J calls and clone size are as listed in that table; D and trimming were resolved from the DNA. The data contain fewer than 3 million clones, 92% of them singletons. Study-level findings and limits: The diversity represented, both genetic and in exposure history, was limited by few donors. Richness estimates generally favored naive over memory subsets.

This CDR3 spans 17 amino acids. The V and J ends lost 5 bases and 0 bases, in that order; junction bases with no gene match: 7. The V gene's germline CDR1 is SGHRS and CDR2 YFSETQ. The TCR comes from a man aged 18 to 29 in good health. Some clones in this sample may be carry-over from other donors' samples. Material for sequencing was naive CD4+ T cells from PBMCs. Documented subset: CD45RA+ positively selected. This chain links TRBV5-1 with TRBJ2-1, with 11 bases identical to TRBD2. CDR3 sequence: CASRLTSGASSYNEQFF. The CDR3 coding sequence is TGCGCCAGCAGATTGACTAGCGGGGCAAGCTCCTACAATGAGCAGTTCTTC.